Below, one TCR beta chain is given with its context. No antigen is known for it. V lost 1 base and J lost 9, with 14 bases in between. Germline values: CDR1 SGHDN, CDR2 FVKESK. The CDR3 extends over 14 amino acids. The data stem from a study of blood T cells in healthy people across ages. The study's findings and limits: Aged donors had fewer naive CD4+ cells and lower diversity than long-lived donors.

The sample, about 9.2 milliliters of peripheral blood, was drawn from each donor. The second PCR ran about 6 to 11 cycles with a sample-barcoded 5' primer and J-beta primers. All samples gave at least 2.5 million CDR3-containing paired-end reads. TCRdb reprocessed the 5' RACE reads with MiXCR, giving one entry per CDR3 protein. The table lists about a million distinct CDR3 sequences, 35% to 40% of them singletons. The chain recombines TRBV14 with TRBJ2-3; no reliable D call. The clonotype was recovered from a man between 18 and 29 years old in good health. The specimen sequenced was blood. CDR3 DNA: TGTGCCAGCAGCCAAGTGTCCTGGCCCTCCACGCAGTATTTT. The encoded protein is CASSQVSWPSTQYF.